Below, one T cell receptor (beta chain) is given with its context. Sequenced by immunoSEQ multiplex PCR; TCRdb stores in-frame clones only, minus some. The sample yields 200,000 to 250,000 clones, 80% seen once. Per germline, CDR1 LNHDA and CDR2 SQIVND (reference sequence). The ends lost 8 bases at V and 2 bases at J; junction bases unmatched: 6. The CDR3 runs to 14 residues. This specimen comes from a study of blood T cell repertoires in COVID-19. On the study more broadly: Sites in the United States, Italy and Spain provided acute and convalescent COVID-19 samples.

The sample comprised peripheral blood. This chain joins TRBV19 and TRBJ2-1; TRBD2 matches at 7 bases. The TCR was taken from a human donor in a cohort sampled during active COVID-19. In nucleotides, the CDR3 is TGTGCCAGTGGGCAAGCGGGGCCCTACAATGAGCAGTTCTTC. Residues: CASGQAGPYNEQFF.